The 14 T cell receptor beta chains below all came from one sample that was sequenced in a study of cytomegalovirus exposure and HLA in healthy donors. PCR used 60 Vbeta primers and 13 Jbeta primers. Produced via immunoSEQ multiplex PCR; TCRdb's table is partial and in-frame only. The sample yields 50,000 or so clones, of which the top ten take up approximately 6.9%. The source material was PBMCs. All receptors come from a woman aged 40-49 years in good health and CMV-seronegative.

The chain combines TRBV28 with TRBJ2-5; TRBD2 aligns across 11 bases. Germline CDR1 and CDR2: MDHEN and SYDVKM. The V and J ends lost 7 bases and 2 bases, in that order; junction bases with no gene match: 9. The CDR3 is 16 amino acids. DNA of the CDR3: TGTGCCAGCACCAAGGGACTAGCGGATGTACAAGAGACCCAGTACTTC. This codes for CASTKGLADVQETQYF.

The chain is built from TRBV19 and TRBJ1-1; tentative D call: TRBD1 (5 bases). The CDR3 is 13 amino acids. Trimming removed 4 bases at V and 1 base at J, with 7 bases between. CDR1 and CDR2 (germline): LNHDA, SQIVND (reference sequence). The CDR3 is CASSSTGNTEAFF. The CDR3 coding sequence is TGTGCCAGTAGTAGTACAGGGAACACTGAAGCTTTCTTT.

The genes are TRBV27 and TRBJ2-7; 11 positions match TRBD1. The germline V gene encodes CDR1 MNHEY and CDR2 SMNVEV (reference sequence). V was pared by 6 bases and J by 0 bases, with 19 bases of the junction left unmatched. This CDR3 spans 20 amino acids. The CDR3 region is CASRIYSGTGGTESSYEQYF. The CDR3 nucleotides are TGTGCCAGCAGGATCTACTCCGGGACAGGGGGAACAGAGAGCTCCTACGAGCAGTACTTC.

The chain joins TRBV19 to TRBJ2-1; TRBD2 agrees at 10 bases. With V trimmed by 3 bases and J by 4 bases, 9 bases remained unmatched. CDR3 size: 17 residues. CDR1 and CDR2 (germline): LNHDA, SQIVND (reference sequence). CDR3 DNA: TGTGCCAGTAGTATTGGGGGGACTAGCGTTATTTACAATGAGCAGTTCTTC. It specifies CASSIGGTSVIYNEQFF. Complete variable domain (other parts from reference TRBV19 and TRBJ2-1): DGGITQSPKYLFRKEGQNVTLSCEQNLNHDAMYWYRQDPGQGLRLIYYSQIVNDFQKGDIAEGYSVSREKKESFPLTVTSAQKNPTAFYLCASSIGGTSVIYNEQFFGPGTRLTVL.

The chain couples TRBV5-4 to TRBJ2-7; TRBD1 is a possible D gene (6 bases). The V and J ends lost 1 base and 3 bases respectively, with 20 bases between them. This CDR3 contains 17 residues. Germline values: CDR1 SGHNT, CDR2 YYREEE (reference sequence). DNA for the CDR3: TGTGCCAGCAGCTTGACACCAGGACAGAGGCAGATCTACGAGCAGTACTTC. Its protein product is CASSLTPGQRQIYEQYF.

This chain links TRBV4-2 with TRBJ2-7, with 14 bases aligning to TRBD2. Germline trimming cut 1 base from V and 1 base from J; bases unmatched to any gene: 12. The CDR3 runs to 20 residues. Germline assignment: CDR1 LGHNA and CDR2 YNFKEQ. The CDR3 spells CASSQVPGLAGVRRSYEQYF. The CDR3 bases are TGTGCCAGCAGCCAAGTGCCGGGACTAGCGGGAGTCCGTCGTTCCTACGAGCAGTACTTC.

The chain is built from TRBV5-1 and TRBJ1-2, with 9 nucleotides matching TRBD1. This CDR3 comprises 13 residues. The V and J ends lost 4 bases and 8 bases, in that order; junction bases with no gene match: 6. In germline, CDR1 is SGHRS, CDR2 YFSETQ. CDR3 sequence (DNA): TGCGCCAGCAGCCTCGGACAGGGGAACGGCTACACCTTC. This sequence encodes CASSLGQGNGYTF.

V usage is TRBV6-5 and J usage is TRBJ2-7, with TRBD2 matching 7 bases. This CDR3 comprises 15 residues. CDR1 MNHEY and CDR2 SVGAGI come from the germline V gene. V was clipped by 2 bases and J by 0 bases; unmatched bases: 4. The chain's CDR3 is CASSYRGGGSYEQYF. CDR3 DNA: TGTGCCAGCAGTTACAGGGGCGGGGGCTCCTACGAGCAGTACTTC.

V usage is TRBV15 and J usage is TRBJ1-2; D is uncertain. Germline CDR1 LNHNV, CDR2 YYDKDF (reference sequence). Trimming shortened V by 8 bases and J by 3 bases, and 13 bases separated the two germline ends. The CDR3 totals 13 residues. CDR3 coding DNA: TGTGCCACCGCTGGAGGGTTGGACTATGGCTACACCTTC. This translates into CATAGGLDYGYTF. The full variable domain, with the rest looked up from reference TRBV15 and TRBJ1-2, is DAMVIQNPRYQVTQFGKPVTLSCSQTLNHNVMYWYQQKSSQAPKLLFHYYDKDFNNEADTPDNFQSRRPNTSFCFLDIRSPGLGDTAMYLCATAGGLDYGYTFGSGTRLTVV.

The chain carries TRBV18 and TRBJ2-7; TRBD1 is a possible D gene (6 bases). This CDR3 contains 14 residues. The V and J ends lost 3 bases and 4 bases respectively, with 13 bases between them. Looked up from germline, CDR1 is KGHSH and CDR2 is LQKENI. CDR3 in DNA: TGTGCCAGCTCACCCCTAAGGGGGATATACGAGCAGTACTTC. Its protein is CASSPLRGIYEQYF.

The chain couples TRBV19 to TRBJ1-2, with a weak D call TRBD1 (5 bases). Trimming took off 6 bases at V and 5 bases at J, with 31 bases between the two ends. The CDR3 extends over 19 amino acids. Germline V gene lookup returns CDR1 LNHDA and CDR2 SQIVND (reference sequence). CDR3 amino acids: CASSLIMAGLGAHQYGYTF. CDR3 in DNA: TGTGCCAGTAGCCTCATAATGGCGGGGCTTGGGGCGCATCAATATGGCTACACCTTC.

The V and J genes are TRBV30 and TRBJ1-6; 12 nucleotides agree with TRBD1. Germline lookup yields CDR1 GTSNPN and CDR2 SVGIG (reference sequence). The CDR3 contains 20 residues. The V gene end was trimmed by 4 bases and the J gene end by 3 bases; junction bases not matched to a gene: 16. Here the CDR3 reads CAWMSVVGDRGLFYNSPLHF. The DNA for the CDR3 is TGTGCCTGGATGAGCGTTGTAGGGGACAGGGGGCTATTCTATAATTCACCCCTCCACTTT.

This chain connects TRBV7-9 to TRBJ2-2; 9 nucleotides agree with TRBD2. Per the germline V gene, CDR1 is SEHNR and CDR2 is FQNEAQ (reference sequence). This CDR3 comprises 16 residues. V lost 3 bases and J lost 3; bases outside the gene matches: 5. CDR3 region: CASSFVSGSDTGELFF. The CDR3 coding sequence is TGTGCCAGCAGCTTCGTTAGCGGGAGTGACACCGGGGAGCTGTTTTTT.

The chain joins TRBV5-1 to TRBJ2-3, with 14 bases identical to TRBD2. Germline CDR1 is SGHRS and CDR2 is YFSETQ. The V segment lost 4 bases and the J segment 6 bases; nucleotides outside the gene matches: 13. This CDR3 spans 18 amino acids. CDR3: CASSPGLAGVLGADTQYF. Written as DNA, the CDR3 is TGCGCCAGCAGCCCGGGACTAGCGGGAGTATTGGGTGCCGATACGCAGTATTTT.